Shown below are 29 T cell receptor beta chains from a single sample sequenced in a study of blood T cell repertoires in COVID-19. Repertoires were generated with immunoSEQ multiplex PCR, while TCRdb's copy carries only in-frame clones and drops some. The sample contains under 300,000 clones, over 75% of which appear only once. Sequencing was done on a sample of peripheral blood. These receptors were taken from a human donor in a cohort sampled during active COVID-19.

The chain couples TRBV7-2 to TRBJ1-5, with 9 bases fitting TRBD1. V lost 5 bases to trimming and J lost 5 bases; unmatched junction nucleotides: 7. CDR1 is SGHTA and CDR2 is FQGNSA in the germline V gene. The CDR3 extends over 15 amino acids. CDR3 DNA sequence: TGTGCCAGCAGCCTGAGACAGGGGGGAGATCAGCCCCAGCATTTT. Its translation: CASSLRQGGDQPQHF.

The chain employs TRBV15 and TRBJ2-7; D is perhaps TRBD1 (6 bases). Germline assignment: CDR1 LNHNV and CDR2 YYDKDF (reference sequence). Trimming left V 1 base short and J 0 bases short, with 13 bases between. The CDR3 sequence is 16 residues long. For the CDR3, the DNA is TGTGCCACCAGCAGAGTGAGGCAGGGGAGCTCCTACGAGCAGTACTTC. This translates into CATSRVRQGSSYEQYF.

CDR3 sequence reads: CASSPSRSDRANYGYTF. In DNA form, the CDR3 reads TGTGCCAGCAGCCCCTCCCGTTCAGACAGGGCGAACTATGGCTACACCTTC. This chain connects TRBV7-8 to TRBJ1-2; 7 bases fit TRBD1. The germline V gene has CDR1 SGHVS and CDR2 FQNEAQ. The CDR3 is 17 residues long. Trimming at V came to 5 bases and at J to 2 bases, leaving 14 bases not matched to a gene.

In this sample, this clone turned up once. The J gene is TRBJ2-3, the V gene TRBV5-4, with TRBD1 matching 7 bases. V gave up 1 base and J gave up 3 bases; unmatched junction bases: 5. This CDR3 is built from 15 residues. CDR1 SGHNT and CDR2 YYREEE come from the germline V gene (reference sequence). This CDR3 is CASSLLAGGTDTQYF. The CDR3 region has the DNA TGTGCCAGCAGCTTGTTGGCAGGGGGAACAGATACGCAGTATTTT.

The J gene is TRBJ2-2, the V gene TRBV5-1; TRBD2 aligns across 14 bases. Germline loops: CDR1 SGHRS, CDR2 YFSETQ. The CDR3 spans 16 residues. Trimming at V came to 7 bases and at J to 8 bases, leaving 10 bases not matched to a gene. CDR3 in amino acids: CASLLGLAGAPGELFF. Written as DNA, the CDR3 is TGCGCCAGCTTACTGGGACTAGCGGGAGCTCCAGGGGAGCTGTTTTTT. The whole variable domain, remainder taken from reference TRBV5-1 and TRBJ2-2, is KAGVTQTPRYLIKTRGQQVTLSCSPISGHRSVSWYQQTPGQGLQFLFEYFSETQRNKGNFPGRFSGRQFSNSRSEMNVSTLELGDSALYLCASLLGLAGAPGELFFGEGSRLTVL.

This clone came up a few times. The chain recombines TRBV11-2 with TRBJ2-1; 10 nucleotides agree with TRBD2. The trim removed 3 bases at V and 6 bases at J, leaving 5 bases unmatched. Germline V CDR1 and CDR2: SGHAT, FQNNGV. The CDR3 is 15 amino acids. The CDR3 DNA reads TGTGCCAGCAGCTTGGAGGGACTAGCGAGCAATGAGCAGTTCTTC. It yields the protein CASSLEGLASNEQFF.

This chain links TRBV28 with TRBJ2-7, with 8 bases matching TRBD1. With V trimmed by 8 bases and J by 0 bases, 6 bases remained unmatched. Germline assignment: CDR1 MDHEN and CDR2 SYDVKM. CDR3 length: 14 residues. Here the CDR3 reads CASGDRTFSYEQYF. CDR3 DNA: TGTGCCAGCGGGGACAGGACTTTCTCCTACGAGCAGTACTTC.

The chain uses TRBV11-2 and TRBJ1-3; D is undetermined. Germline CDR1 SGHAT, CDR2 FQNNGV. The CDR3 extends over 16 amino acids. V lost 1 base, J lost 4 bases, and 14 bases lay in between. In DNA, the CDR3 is TGTGCCAGCAGCTTAGTGACGGGATTCTCCGGAAACACCATATATTTT. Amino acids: CASSLVTGFSGNTIYF.

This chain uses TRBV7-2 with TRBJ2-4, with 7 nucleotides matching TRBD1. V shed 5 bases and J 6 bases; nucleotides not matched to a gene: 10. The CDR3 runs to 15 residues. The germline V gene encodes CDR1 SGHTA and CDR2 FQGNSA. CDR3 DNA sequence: TGTGCCAGCAGCATTGACAGGGCTCCCTCAAACATTCAGTACTTC. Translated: CASSIDRAPSNIQYF.

The CDR3 nucleotides read TGTGCCAGCAGTTTAATTTGGGAGGGGGGCCTCAGAGATACGCAGTATTTT. It is translated as CASSLIWEGGLRDTQYF. V and J are TRBV27 and TRBJ2-3, with TRBD2 as a possible D gene (7 bases). The V gene's germline CDR1 is MNHEY and CDR2 SMNVEV (reference sequence). The CDR3 runs to 17 residues. V gave up 2 bases and J gave up 5 bases, with 20 bases separating them.

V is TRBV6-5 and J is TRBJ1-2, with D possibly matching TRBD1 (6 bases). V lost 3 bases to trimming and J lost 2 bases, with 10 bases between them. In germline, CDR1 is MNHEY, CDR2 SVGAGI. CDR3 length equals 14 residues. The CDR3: CASSYEGQNYGYTF. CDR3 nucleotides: TGTGCCAGCAGTTATGAAGGACAGAACTATGGCTACACCTTC.

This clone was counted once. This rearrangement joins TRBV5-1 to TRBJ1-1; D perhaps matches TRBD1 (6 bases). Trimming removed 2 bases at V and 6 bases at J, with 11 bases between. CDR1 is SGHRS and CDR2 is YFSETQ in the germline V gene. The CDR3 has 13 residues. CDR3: CASSLQGFPEAFF. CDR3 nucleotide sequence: TGCGCCAGCAGCTTACAGGGTTTCCCTGAAGCTTTCTTT. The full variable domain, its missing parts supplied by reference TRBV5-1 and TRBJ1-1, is KAGVTQTPRYLIKTRGQQVTLSCSPISGHRSVSWYQQTPGQGLQFLFEYFSETQRNKGNFPGRFSGRQFSNSRSEMNVSTLELGDSALYLCASSLQGFPEAFFGQGTRLTVV.

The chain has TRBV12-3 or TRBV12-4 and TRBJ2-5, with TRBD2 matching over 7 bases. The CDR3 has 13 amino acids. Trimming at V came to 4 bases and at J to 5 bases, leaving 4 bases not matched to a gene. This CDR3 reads CASSWGGPETQYF. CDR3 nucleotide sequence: TGTGCCAGCAGTTGGGGGGGTCCGGAGACCCAGTACTTC.

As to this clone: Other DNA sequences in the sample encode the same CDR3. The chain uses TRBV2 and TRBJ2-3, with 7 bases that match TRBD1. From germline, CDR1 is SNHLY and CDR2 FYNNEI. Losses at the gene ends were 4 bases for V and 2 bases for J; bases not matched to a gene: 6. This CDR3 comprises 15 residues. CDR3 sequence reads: CASSAGTASTDTQYF. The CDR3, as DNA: TGTGCCAGCAGTGCCGGGACAGCTTCCACAGATACGCAGTATTTT.

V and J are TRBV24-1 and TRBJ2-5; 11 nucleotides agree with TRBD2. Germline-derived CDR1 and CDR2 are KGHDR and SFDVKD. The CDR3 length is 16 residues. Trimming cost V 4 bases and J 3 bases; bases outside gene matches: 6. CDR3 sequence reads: CATSDSGTSGEETQYF. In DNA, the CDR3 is TGTGCCACCAGTGACTCCGGGACTAGCGGTGAAGAGACCCAGTACTTC.

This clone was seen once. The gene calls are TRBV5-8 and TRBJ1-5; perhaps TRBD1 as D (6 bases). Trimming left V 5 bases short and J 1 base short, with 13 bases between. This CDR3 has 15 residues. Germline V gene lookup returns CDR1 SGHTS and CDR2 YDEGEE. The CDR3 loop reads CASSYTGLSNQPQHF. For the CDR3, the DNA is TGTGCCAGCAGTTACACAGGGCTGAGCAATCAGCCCCAGCATTTT.

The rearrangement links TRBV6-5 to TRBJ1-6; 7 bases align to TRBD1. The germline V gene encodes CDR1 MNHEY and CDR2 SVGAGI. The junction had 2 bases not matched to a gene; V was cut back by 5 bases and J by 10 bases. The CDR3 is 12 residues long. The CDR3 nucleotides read TGTGCCAGCAGTACAGGGGTATCACCCCTCCACTTT. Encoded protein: CASSTGVSPLHF.

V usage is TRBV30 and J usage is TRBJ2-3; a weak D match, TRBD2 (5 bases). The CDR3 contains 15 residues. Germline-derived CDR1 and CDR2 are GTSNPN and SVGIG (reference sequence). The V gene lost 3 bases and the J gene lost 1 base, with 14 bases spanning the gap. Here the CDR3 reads CAWSGMSLRTDTQYF. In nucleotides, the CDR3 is TGTGCCTGGAGCGGGATGTCCCTACGCACAGATACGCAGTATTTT.

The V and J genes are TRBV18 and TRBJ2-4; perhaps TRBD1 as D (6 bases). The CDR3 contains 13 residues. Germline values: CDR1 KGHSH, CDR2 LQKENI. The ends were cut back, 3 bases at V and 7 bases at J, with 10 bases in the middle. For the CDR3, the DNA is TGTGCCAGCTCACCGACAGGATGGAACATTCAGTACTTC. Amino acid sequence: CASSPTGWNIQYF.

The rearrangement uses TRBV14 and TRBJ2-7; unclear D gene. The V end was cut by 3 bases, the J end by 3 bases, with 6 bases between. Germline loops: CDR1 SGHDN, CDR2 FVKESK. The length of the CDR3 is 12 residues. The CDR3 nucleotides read TGTGCCAGCAGCCATGACAACTACGAGCAGTACTTC. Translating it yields CASSHDNYEQYF.

The CDR3 region has the DNA TGCGCCAGCAGAGGTCCTCGGGGAGACAAGCAGTACTTC. Translating gives CASRGPRGDKQYF. V gene TRBV5-1 combines with J gene TRBJ2-7; the D gene is possibly TRBD2 (5 bases). This CDR3 region has 13 residues. Germline lookup yields CDR1 SGHRS and CDR2 YFSETQ. The V and J ends lost 5 bases and 8 bases respectively, with 17 bases between them.

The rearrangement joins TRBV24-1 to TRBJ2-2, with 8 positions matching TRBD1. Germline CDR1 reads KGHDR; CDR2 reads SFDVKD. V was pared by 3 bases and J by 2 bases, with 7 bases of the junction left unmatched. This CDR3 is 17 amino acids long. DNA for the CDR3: TGTGCCACCAGTGATACCGTCGGGACAGGTAACACCGGGGAGCTGTTTTTT. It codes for CATSDTVGTGNTGELFF.

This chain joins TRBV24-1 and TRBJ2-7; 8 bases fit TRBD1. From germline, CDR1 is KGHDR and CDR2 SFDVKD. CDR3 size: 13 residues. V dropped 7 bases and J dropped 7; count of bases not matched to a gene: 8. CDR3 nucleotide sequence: TGTGCCACCAGCCGGACAGGGATACGTGAGCAGTACTTC. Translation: CATSRTGIREQYF.

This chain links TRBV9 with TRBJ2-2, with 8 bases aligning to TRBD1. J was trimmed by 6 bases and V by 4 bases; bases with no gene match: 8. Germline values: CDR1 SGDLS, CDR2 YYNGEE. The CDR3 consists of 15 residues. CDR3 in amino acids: CASSTRGRQAGELFF. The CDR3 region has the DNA TGTGCCAGCAGCACCAGGGGGCGTCAGGCCGGGGAGCTGTTTTTT.

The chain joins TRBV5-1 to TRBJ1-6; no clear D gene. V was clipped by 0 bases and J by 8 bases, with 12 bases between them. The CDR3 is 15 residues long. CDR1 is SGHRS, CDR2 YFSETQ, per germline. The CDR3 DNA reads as TGCGCCAGCAGCTTGGGTACAGCAATGGATTCACCCCTCCACTTT. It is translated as CASSLGTAMDSPLHF.

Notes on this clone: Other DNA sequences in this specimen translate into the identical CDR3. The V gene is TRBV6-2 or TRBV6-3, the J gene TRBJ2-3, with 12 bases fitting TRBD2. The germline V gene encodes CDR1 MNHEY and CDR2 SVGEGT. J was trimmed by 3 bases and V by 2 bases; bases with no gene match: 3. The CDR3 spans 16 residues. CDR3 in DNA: TGTGCCAGCAGTTACGGAACTAGCGGGAGGACAGATACGCAGTATTTT. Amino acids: CASSYGTSGRTDTQYF.

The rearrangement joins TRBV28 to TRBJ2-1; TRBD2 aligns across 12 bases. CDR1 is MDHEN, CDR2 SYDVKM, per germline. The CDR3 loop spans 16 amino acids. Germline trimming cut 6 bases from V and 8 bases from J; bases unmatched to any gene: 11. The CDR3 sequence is CASSTPTSGRRDEQFF. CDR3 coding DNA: TGTGCCAGCAGCACGCCGACTAGCGGGAGACGAGATGAGCAGTTCTTC.

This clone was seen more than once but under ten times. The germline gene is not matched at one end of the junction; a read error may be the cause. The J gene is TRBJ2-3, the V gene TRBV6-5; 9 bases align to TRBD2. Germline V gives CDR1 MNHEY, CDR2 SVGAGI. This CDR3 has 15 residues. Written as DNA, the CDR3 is TGTGCCAGCAGTTACTCCTATCGGAGAAGCGGGGGGTTGGATTTT. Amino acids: CASSYSYRRSGGLDF.

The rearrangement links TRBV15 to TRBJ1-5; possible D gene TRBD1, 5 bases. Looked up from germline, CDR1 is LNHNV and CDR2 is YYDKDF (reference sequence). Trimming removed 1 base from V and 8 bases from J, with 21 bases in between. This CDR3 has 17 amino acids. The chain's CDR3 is CATSRGGGTAVFEPQHF. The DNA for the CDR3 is TGTGCCACCAGCAGAGGCGGGGGGACCGCGGTGTTCGAGCCCCAGCATTTT.